The entry below gives a single TCR beta chain sequence along with its context. Treatment was busulfan-fludarabine conditioning, a marrow graft, and cyclophosphamide on days +3 and +4. This specimen comes from a study of T cells after posttransplantation cyclophosphamide. Some clones are missing from TCRdb's copy, which holds only in-frame ones; the method was immunoSEQ multiplex PCR. The table shows about 36,000 clones, with 78% occurring only once. This specimen consisted of CD4+ T cells sorted from blood, obtained approximately 1,900 days after a stem cell transplant with posttransplant cyclophosphamide. The clonotype was recovered from a female patient aged 35 to 55 who received an allogeneic stem cell transplant from a related donor, was CMV-positive, and had no GVHD. The graft donor may be the source of some T cells.

The CDR3 reads CASSKKDRGGGKQPQHF. In DNA, the CDR3 is TGTGCCAGCAGCAAAAAGGACCGTGGGGGGGGGAAACAGCCCCAGCATTTT. The genes are TRBV21-1 and TRBJ1-5. TRBV21-1 is a pseudogene locus. This CDR3 contains 17 residues.